The rows below give T cell receptor beta chains drawn from one sample of a study of T-cell reconstitution after alpha-beta-depleted transplantation in children. TCRdb re-called the PCR reads through MiXCR, storing one row per CDR3 protein. The sample carries fewer than 350,000 distinct CDR3 sequences, roughly 12% recorded once. The sample in question was peripheral blood, obtained 180 days after TCRalphabeta/CD19-depleted stem cell transplant. Source of these receptors: a male patient between 2 and 10 years old who had a stem cell transplant for chronic granulomatous disease, so the T cells may come from the graft donor. Both conserved end residues are part of each CDR3. A D gene is named only where the DNA matches it firmly. Size is omitted from some rows. Given values are once, few, many or a class for expanded clones.

j_gene: TRBJ1-2; d_gene: .; abundance: many; v_gene: TRBV5-6; CDR3aa: CASSLVDGPGYTF; CDR3nt: TGTGCCAGCAGCTTAGTGGACGGTCCTGGCTACACCTTC
j_gene: TRBJ2-2; d_gene: TRBD1; abundance: many; v_gene: TRBV11-1; CDR3aa: CASSIYRGLDTGELFF; CDR3nt: TGTGCCAGCAGCATATACAGGGGGCTGGACACCGGGGAGCTGTTTTTT
j_gene: TRBJ2-1; d_gene: TRBD2; abundance: many; v_gene: TRBV4-2; CDR3aa: CASSLGQREGPLFF; CDR3nt: TGTGCCAGCAGCCTTGGGCAGCGGGAGGGCCCTCTGTTCTTC
j_gene: TRBJ2-7; d_gene: .; abundance: many; v_gene: TRBV15; CDR3aa: CATSSGVSATYEQYF; CDR3nt: TGTGCCACCAGCAGTGGGGTCAGCGCTACCTACGAGCAGTACTTC
j_gene: TRBJ1-2; d_gene: TRBD1; abundance: many; v_gene: TRBV18; CDR3aa: CASSPEFPGTGGSGYTF; CDR3nt: TGTGCCAGCTCACCTGAATTCCCCGGGACAGGGGGCTCTGGCTACACCTTC
j_gene: TRBJ2-3; d_gene: .; abundance: many; v_gene: TRBV6-1; CDR3aa: CASSQLGTDTDTQYF; CDR3nt: TGTGCCAGCAGTCAATTGGGGACGGACACAGATACGCAGTATTTT
j_gene: TRBJ2-1; d_gene: .; abundance: .; v_gene: TRBV19; CDR3aa: CASSMLTGVPYNEQFF; CDR3nt: TGTGCCAGTAGTATGCTCACCGGAGTCCCCTACAATGAGCAGTTCTTC
j_gene: TRBJ1-4; d_gene: .; abundance: few; v_gene: TRBV29-1; CDR3aa: CSAKRSTNEKLFF; CDR3nt: TGCAGCGCTAAGAGGTCAACTAATGAAAAACTGTTTTTT
j_gene: TRBJ2-5; d_gene: TRBD1; abundance: many; v_gene: TRBV5-1; CDR3aa: CASSADRDPQYF; CDR3nt: TGCGCCAGCAGCGCGGACAGGGATCCCCAGTACTTC
j_gene: TRBJ2-1; d_gene: .; abundance: many; v_gene: TRBV20-1; CDR3aa: CSAPAFLSYNEQFF; CDR3nt: TGCAGTGCTCCCGCCTTTCTCTCCTACAATGAGCAGTTCTTC
j_gene: TRBJ2-7; d_gene: TRBD1; abundance: many; v_gene: TRBV28; CDR3aa: CASSLLRDRGPYEQYF; CDR3nt: TGTGCCAGCAGCCTTCTCCGGGACAGGGGTCCCTACGAGCAGTACTTC
j_gene: TRBJ1-3; d_gene: TRBD1; abundance: .; v_gene: TRBV5-4; CDR3aa: CASRASDRLKDSGNTIYF; CDR3nt: TGTGCCAGCAGAGCGTCGGACAGGCTAAAAGACTCTGGAAACACCATATATTTT
j_gene: TRBJ2-7; d_gene: TRBD2; abundance: many; v_gene: TRBV29-1; CDR3aa: CSVKGPGGPNEQYF; CDR3nt: TGCAGCGTTAAGGGTCCGGGAGGGCCAAACGAGCAGTACTTC
j_gene: TRBJ2-1; d_gene: .; abundance: many; v_gene: TRBV19; CDR3aa: CASSMRSASEQFF; CDR3nt: TGTGCCAGTAGTATGCGGAGCGCAAGTGAGCAGTTCTTC
j_gene: TRBJ2-3; d_gene: .; abundance: many; v_gene: TRBV29-1; CDR3aa: CSVERSSPDTQYF; CDR3nt: TGCAGCGTTGAACGGTCCTCCCCAGATACGCAGTATTTT
j_gene: TRBJ2-5; d_gene: TRBD2; abundance: many; v_gene: TRBV12-3/TRBV12-4; CDR3aa: CASSLGGGGRLGSGGQETQYF; CDR3nt: TGTGCCAGCAGTCTAGGAGGGGGAGGGCGGTTAGGGAGCGGGGGCCAAGAGACCCAGTACTTC
j_gene: TRBJ2-7; d_gene: TRBD1; abundance: many; v_gene: TRBV29-1; CDR3aa: CSVEDLRDRPYEQYF; CDR3nt: TGCAGCGTTGAAGATCTTCGGGACAGACCCTACGAGCAGTACTTC
j_gene: TRBJ2-7; d_gene: .; abundance: many; v_gene: TRBV7-2; CDR3aa: CASSYRAGAQYF; CDR3nt: TGTGCCAGCAGCTATCGGGCAGGTGCTCAGTACTTC
j_gene: TRBJ2-7; d_gene: .; abundance: .; v_gene: TRBV5-5; CDR3aa: CASSPGTKLRAEYF; CDR3nt: TGTGCCAGCAGCCCAGGGACAAAACTACGAGCGGAGTACTTC
j_gene: TRBJ2-7; d_gene: TRBD2; abundance: many; v_gene: TRBV10-3; CDR3aa: CAISLTSGSDEQYF; CDR3nt: TGTGCCATCAGCCTCACTAGCGGGAGCGACGAGCAGTACTTC
j_gene: TRBJ2-7; d_gene: .; abundance: many; v_gene: TRBV18; CDR3aa: CASSPPGNEQYF; CDR3nt: TGTGCCAGCTCACCACCGGGTAACGAGCAGTACTTC
j_gene: TRBJ1-5; d_gene: TRBD1; abundance: many; v_gene: TRBV3-1; CDR3aa: CASSLGQVLQPQHF; CDR3nt: TGTGCCAGCAGCCTAGGACAGGTCCTTCAGCCCCAGCATTTT
j_gene: TRBJ2-4; d_gene: .; abundance: many; v_gene: TRBV6-5; CDR3aa: CASSYSRQAQNIQYF; CDR3nt: TGTGCCAGCAGTTACTCGAGGCAGGCCCAAAACATTCAGTACTTC
j_gene: TRBJ2-7; d_gene: TRBD2; abundance: many; v_gene: TRBV7-2; CDR3aa: CASSPRTSGIYEQYF; CDR3nt: TGTGCCAGCAGCCCAAGGACTAGCGGGATCTACGAGCAGTACTTC
j_gene: TRBJ1-1; d_gene: .; abundance: many; v_gene: TRBV14; CDR3aa: CASSRRGGAILRSEAFF; CDR3nt: TGTGCCAGCAGCCGCCGCGGGGGGGCTATTTTGAGGTCTGAAGCTTTCTTT
j_gene: TRBJ2-7; d_gene: TRBD1; abundance: many; v_gene: TRBV11-2; CDR3aa: CASSIFDRGYEQYF; CDR3nt: TGTGCCAGCAGCATTTTCGACAGGGGTTACGAGCAGTACTTC
j_gene: TRBJ2-1; d_gene: .; abundance: .; v_gene: TRBV6-5; CDR3aa: CASSYKGDEQFF; CDR3nt: TGTGCCAGCAGTTACAAGGGAGATGAGCAGTTCTTC
j_gene: TRBJ2-3; d_gene: .; abundance: many; v_gene: TRBV20-1; CDR3aa: CSARRRRKVTDTQYF; CDR3nt: TGCAGTGCTAGACGTCGTAGGAAGGTCACAGATACGCAGTATTTT
j_gene: TRBJ2-1; d_gene: TRBD2; abundance: many; v_gene: TRBV5-1; CDR3aa: CASSASSGSRDEQFF; CDR3nt: TGCGCCAGCAGCGCGTCGAGCGGGAGCCGCGATGAGCAGTTCTTC
j_gene: TRBJ2-2; d_gene: TRBD2; abundance: many; v_gene: TRBV12-3/TRBV12-4; CDR3aa: CASSFRSGSGGGELFF; CDR3nt: TGTGCCAGCAGTTTTAGAAGCGGGAGTGGTGGCGGGGAGCTGTTTTTT
j_gene: TRBJ1-1; d_gene: TRBD1; abundance: many; v_gene: TRBV12-3/TRBV12-4; CDR3aa: CASSLNTGGWDTEAFF; CDR3nt: TGTGCCAGCAGTTTGAACACAGGGGGATGGGACACTGAAGCTTTCTTT
j_gene: TRBJ2-1; d_gene: .; abundance: many; v_gene: TRBV5-5; CDR3aa: CASSLANNWGTSYNEQFF; CDR3nt: TGTGCCAGCAGCTTGGCCAACAACTGGGGCACGTCCTACAATGAGCAGTTCTTC
j_gene: TRBJ2-7; d_gene: TRBD1; abundance: many; v_gene: TRBV28; CDR3aa: CASSFLRDRPYEQYF; CDR3nt: TGTGCCAGCAGTTTCCTTCGGGACAGACCCTACGAGCAGTACTTC
j_gene: TRBJ2-3; d_gene: .; abundance: many; v_gene: TRBV12-3/TRBV12-4; CDR3aa: CASSLAGGVTDTQYF; CDR3nt: TGTGCCAGCAGTTTAGCGGGGGGAGTCACAGATACGCAGTATTTT
j_gene: TRBJ2-3; d_gene: .; abundance: many; v_gene: TRBV7-2; CDR3aa: CATATSTSTDTQYF; CDR3nt: TGTGCCACCGCGACATCCACTAGCACAGATACGCAGTATTTT
j_gene: TRBJ2-1; d_gene: TRBD2; abundance: many; v_gene: TRBV29-1; CDR3aa: CSVEGGLATLLSSSYNEQFF; CDR3nt: TGCAGCGTTGAAGGTGGACTAGCGACGTTACTCTCCAGCTCCTACAATGAGCAGTTCTTC
j_gene: TRBJ1-2; d_gene: .; abundance: many; v_gene: TRBV15; CDR3aa: CATSREEDYGYTF; CDR3nt: TGTGCCACCAGCAGAGAGGAGGACTATGGCTACACCTTC
j_gene: TRBJ2-7; d_gene: .; abundance: many; v_gene: TRBV20-1; CDR3aa: CSAIQIHEQYF; CDR3nt: TGCAGCGCGATACAGATCCACGAGCAGTACTTC
j_gene: TRBJ2-5; d_gene: .; abundance: once; v_gene: TRBV28; CDR3aa: CASYRNQETQYF; CDR3nt: TGTGCCAGCTACAGGAATCAAGAGACCCAGTACTTC
j_gene: TRBJ2-5; d_gene: TRBD2; abundance: many; v_gene: TRBV19; CDR3aa: CASSILAGDQETQYF; CDR3nt: TGTGCCAGTAGTATACTAGCGGGGGACCAAGAGACCCAGTACTTC
j_gene: TRBJ2-1; d_gene: .; abundance: many; v_gene: TRBV11-2; CDR3aa: CASREVRNEQFF; CDR3nt: TGTGCCAGCCGTGAGGTTAGGAATGAGCAGTTCTTC
j_gene: TRBJ1-5; d_gene: .; abundance: many; v_gene: TRBV5-1; CDR3aa: CASSLVAGANQPQHF; CDR3nt: TGCGCCAGCAGCTTGGTGGCGGGGGCCAATCAGCCCCAGCATTTT